Each of the 27 T cell receptor beta chains below was sequenced from the same sample in a study of T cell responses to AZD1222 COVID-19 vaccine. Clones were read by immunoSEQ multiplex PCR, and TCRdb kept only the in-frame ones, dropping some. The sample lists roughly 97,000 clones; about 89% were seen once. The source was peripheral blood, collected 28 days after the second dose of the MenACWY control vaccine. These receptors all come from an adult who received the MenACWY meningococcal vaccine as a control.

The genes are TRBV4-1 and TRBJ1-1, with TRBD1 as a possible D gene (6 bases). The V end was cut by 2 bases, the J end by 0 bases, with 13 bases between. The CDR3 extends over 16 amino acids. Germline loops: CDR1 MGHRA, CDR2 YSYEKL. CDR3 sequence reads: CASSQMRGRVNTEAFF. CDR3 DNA: TGCGCCAGCAGCCAAATGCGGGGGCGGGTGAACACTGAAGCTTTCTTT.

The chain carries TRBV11-2 and TRBJ2-5; 8 bases align to TRBD2. V was pared by 5 bases and J by 5 bases, with 10 bases of the junction left unmatched. Germline CDR1 and CDR2: SGHAT and FQNNGV. The CDR3 is 15 residues long. DNA of the CDR3: TGTGCCAGCAGCCCCTCGGGGGGGCCCGCGGAGACCCAGTACTTC. As protein: CASSPSGGPAETQYF.

The J gene is TRBJ1-4, the V gene TRBV7-8; possibly TRBD1 for D (5 bases). The V gene lost 0 bases and the J gene lost 5 bases, with 10 bases spanning the gap. The CDR3 covers 15 residues. In germline, CDR1 is SGHVS, CDR2 FQNEAQ. The CDR3 loop reads CASSLAGGLNEKLFF. The CDR3 DNA reads TGTGCCAGCAGCTTAGCTGGGGGTCTAAATGAAAAACTGTTTTTT. The full variable domain, completed using reference TRBV7-8 and TRBJ1-4, is GAGVSQSPRYKVAKRGQDVALRCDPISGHVSLFWYQQALGQGPEFLTYFQNEAQLDKSGLPSDRFFAERPEGSVSTLKIQRTQQEDSAVYLCASSLAGGLNEKLFFGSGTQLSVL.

The chain carries TRBV18 and TRBJ1-1; no firm D call. Trimming left V 0 bases short and J 0 bases short, with 8 bases between. CDR3 length equals 15 residues. CDR1 and CDR2 (germline): KGHSH, LQKENI. CDR3 region: CASSPPVPMNTEAFF. Here the CDR3 DNA reads TGTGCCAGCTCACCACCAGTCCCCATGAACACTGAAGCTTTCTTT.

The rearrangement uses TRBV7-2 and TRBJ2-1; no reliable D call. Trimming stripped 2 bases from V and 10 bases from J, with 12 bases between. The CDR3 has 13 amino acids. Germline CDR1 SGHTA, CDR2 FQGNSA. This CDR3 reads CASSLTTLQEQFF. Here the CDR3 DNA reads TGTGCCAGCAGCTTAACGACCCTGCAGGAGCAGTTCTTC.

As to this clone: A read error is possible here, since a much larger clone lies one base away. The rearrangement links TRBV5-5 to TRBJ2-7; D is ambiguous. Germline loops: CDR1 SGHKS, CDR2 YYEKEE (reference sequence). V lost 0 bases to trimming and J lost 2 bases, with 3 bases between them. The CDR3 spans 12 residues. The CDR3 is CASSLGAYEQYF. As DNA, the CDR3 is TGTGCCAGCAGCTTGGGGGCCTACGAGCAGTACTTC.

This clone has just one count. The chain employs TRBV1 and TRBJ2-7; the table names TRBD2, a call not compared with the DNA. TRBV1 is labeled a pseudogene. The CDR3 consists of 16 residues. The DNA of the CDR3 is TGCACCAGCAGCCCTCCACCGCGGGGGTTCTCATGCGAGCAGTACTTC. Residues: CTSSPPPRGFSCEQYF.

The V and J genes are TRBV29-1 and TRBJ1-1; D not certain. The length of the CDR3 is 13 residues. V lost 7 bases and J 0 bases, leaving 12 bases between the germline ends. The V gene's germline CDR1 is SQVTM and CDR2 ANQGSEA. In DNA form, the CDR3 reads TGCAGCGCTGTATGGGAAATGAACACTGAAGCTTTCTTT. This codes for CSAVWEMNTEAFF.

This clone was observed a single time. V and J are TRBV15 and TRBJ1-1; D possibly corresponds to TRBD1 (5 bases). This CDR3 spans 12 amino acids. The germline V gene encodes CDR1 LNHNV and CDR2 YYDKDF (reference sequence). The germline V and J ends were trimmed by 0 bases and 10 bases, with 9 bases remaining between them. The CDR3 loop is CATSRDRERAFF. The CDR3 nucleotides read TGTGCCACCAGCAGAGACAGGGAGAGAGCTTTCTTT. Based on the CDR3 plus reference TRBV15 and TRBJ1-1, the full variable domain is DAMVIQNPRYQVTQFGKPVTLSCSQTLNHNVMYWYQQKSSQAPKLLFHYYDKDFNNEADTPDNFQSRRPNTSFCFLDIRSPGLGDTAMYLCATSRDRERAFFGQGTRLTVV.

This clone has just one count. This chain links TRBV10-2 with TRBJ2-5; possible D gene TRBD1, 7 bases. Germline CDR1 is WSHSY and CDR2 is SAAADI. The V and J ends lost 10 bases and 3 bases respectively, with 21 bases between them. The CDR3 sequence is 15 residues long. In nucleotides, the CDR3 is TGCGCCAACCAAAGGGGGCAGGGAGGAGAAGAGACCCAGTACTTC. Translating gives CANQRGQGGEETQYF.

The rearrangement links TRBV27 to TRBJ2-2; TRBD1 is a possible D gene (5 bases). V was pared by 5 bases and J by 1 base, with 8 bases between. The CDR3 has 14 amino acids. The germline V gene has CDR1 MNHEY and CDR2 SMNVEV (reference sequence). The CDR3 spells CASSKGQNTGELFF. As DNA, the CDR3 is TGTGCCAGCAGTAAGGGGCAGAACACCGGGGAGCTGTTTTTT.

The J gene is TRBJ1-1, the V gene TRBV5-4; TRBD1 is a possible D gene (6 bases). The CDR3 is 17 amino acids. CDR1 is SGHNT and CDR2 is YYREEE in the germline V gene (reference sequence). V was trimmed by 0 bases and J by 0 bases, leaving 15 bases between them. This CDR3 is CASSLGAGAGMNTEAFF. The CDR3 nucleotides are TGTGCCAGCAGCTTGGGAGCGGGGGCAGGGATGAACACTGAAGCTTTCTTT.

In this sample, this clone turned up once. This chain joins TRBV7-3 and TRBJ2-3; weak D call: TRBD1 (6 bases). The length of the CDR3 is 16 residues. V was trimmed by 4 bases and J by 4 bases, leaving 18 bases between them. Germline V CDR1 and CDR2: SGHTA, FQGTGA. The CDR3 reads CASSSKGDGAADTQYF. In nucleotides, the CDR3 is TGTGCCAGCAGCTCCAAGGGGGACGGGGCCGCAGATACGCAGTATTTT.

The gene calls are TRBV27 and TRBJ1-2; possibly TRBD1 for D (6 bases). V lost 5 bases and J 2 bases, leaving 9 bases between the germline ends. The CDR3 spans 13 residues. Germline V gene data show CDR1 as MNHEY and CDR2 as SMNVEV (reference sequence). CDR3 nucleotides: TGTGCCAGCAGTCCTACAGGGAACTATGGCTACACCTTC. Encoded protein: CASSPTGNYGYTF.

The chain links TRBV11-2 to TRBJ2-1; D perhaps matches TRBD1 (6 bases). The V gene's germline CDR1 is SGHAT and CDR2 FQNNGV. CDR3 length: 16 amino acids. V lost 5 bases and J lost 5, with 19 bases in between. The CDR3 spells CASSTGTFSGDNEQFF. The CDR3 DNA reads as TGTGCCAGCAGCACCGGGACATTCTCCGGGGACAATGAGCAGTTCTTC.

On this clone: At one of its ends the junction is not consistent with the germline gene, which may arise from a read error. V usage is TRBV6-5 and J usage is TRBJ1-5; D is undetermined. The CDR3 length is 14 residues. Per the germline V gene, CDR1 is MNHEY and CDR2 is SVGAGI. CDR3 amino acids: CASKMQASYQPQHF. The CDR3 DNA reads TGTGCCAGCAAAATGCAGGCTAGCTATCAGCCCCAGCATTTT.

The CDR3 nucleotides are TGCGCCAGCAGTCCGGGACAGGGGCAGTCCTACGAGCAGTACTTC. It is translated as CASSPGQGQSYEQYF. This chain links TRBV10-2 with TRBJ2-7; 10 bases agree with TRBD1. The ends lost 5 bases at V and 1 base at J; junction bases unmatched: 5. The CDR3 consists of 15 residues. Germline V gene lookup returns CDR1 WSHSY and CDR2 SAAADI.

This sequence joins TRBV19 and TRBJ1-5, with 11 bases fitting TRBD1. CDR1 LNHDA and CDR2 SQIVND come from the germline V gene (reference sequence). CDR3 length: 19 residues. Unmatched junction bases numbered 20, after V lost 11 bases and J lost 2 bases. This CDR3 reads CAGVPWDRGARGGNQPQHF. As DNA, the CDR3 is TGTGCCGGGGTACCTTGGGACAGGGGGGCCCGGGGGGGCAATCAGCCCCAGCATTTT.

The rearrangement joins TRBV18 to TRBJ1-2; 10 positions agree with TRBD1. V lost 3 bases and J lost 8; bases outside the gene matches: 0. The germline V gene has CDR1 KGHSH and CDR2 LQKENI. The CDR3 has 12 residues. This CDR3 reads CASSPGQGGYTF. The CDR3, as DNA: TGTGCCAGCTCACCGGGACAGGGGGGCTACACCTTC.

The gene calls are TRBV6-2 or TRBV6-3 and TRBJ2-6, with unresolved D. The CDR3 totals 15 residues. Trimming removed 6 bases at V and 0 bases at J, with 9 bases between. From germline, CDR1 is MNHEY and CDR2 SVGEGT. The CDR3 nucleotides are TGTGCCAGCAGCCTGTACCTCTCTGGGGCCAACGTCCTGACTTTC. Amino acids: CASSLYLSGANVLTF.

This chain joins TRBV5-4 and TRBJ2-2, with 8 bases identical to TRBD1. CDR1 SGHNT and CDR2 YYREEE come from the germline V gene (reference sequence). This CDR3 contains 14 residues. The V segment lost 9 bases and the J segment 2 bases; nucleotides outside the gene matches: 6. The CDR3 sequence is CATSGQGNTGELFF. CDR3 sequence (DNA): TGTGCCACTTCAGGACAGGGCAACACCGGGGAGCTGTTTTTT.

J is TRBJ2-1 and V is TRBV7-2, with 8 bases identical to TRBD1. The CDR3 contains 16 residues. V lost 4 bases, J lost 0 bases, and 5 bases stayed unmatched. The germline CDR1 and CDR2 sequences are SGHTA and FQGNSA. For the CDR3, the DNA is TGTGCCAGCAGCTCCGGACAGGGCCGCTCCTACAATGAGCAGTTCTTC. It is translated as CASSSGQGRSYNEQFF.

In its sample, this clone was seen once. J is TRBJ1-1 and V is TRBV29-1, with 10 bases matching TRBD1. The germline gives CDR1 SQVTM, CDR2 ANQGSEA. The V gene end was trimmed by 7 bases and the J gene end by 4 bases; junction bases not matched to a gene: 3. The CDR3 totals 12 residues. This CDR3 is CSADRGLTEAFF. The CDR3 region has the DNA TGCAGCGCCGACAGGGGGCTCACTGAAGCTTTCTTT.

V is TRBV5-1 and J is TRBJ2-3; D call uncertain. With 5 bases removed from V and 0 bases from J, the gap between germline ends came to 16 bases. Germline V gene data show CDR1 as SGHRS and CDR2 as YFSETQ. The CDR3 has 16 amino acids. CDR3 residues: CASRAISTTSTDTQYF. The CDR3 coding sequence is TGCGCCAGCAGGGCGATCAGCACGACTAGCACAGATACGCAGTATTTT.

The chain joins TRBV10-3 to TRBJ1-5; tentatively, D is TRBD1 (5 bases). V was trimmed by 3 bases and J by 6 bases, leaving 15 bases between them. The CDR3 consists of 15 residues. The germline V gene encodes CDR1 ENHRY and CDR2 SYGVKD. CDR3 protein: CAISDYGRAVQPQHF. CDR3 coding DNA: TGTGCCATCAGTGACTATGGCAGGGCCGTTCAGCCCCAGCATTTT.

The chain carries TRBV14 and TRBJ2-7, with 8 bases identical to TRBD2. Germline values: CDR1 SGHDN, CDR2 FVKESK. The CDR3 sequence is 13 residues long. The J segment lost 4 bases and the V segment lost 1 base, leaving 0 bases of the junction unmatched. The CDR3 sequence is CASSQAGGYEQYF. In DNA form, the CDR3 reads TGTGCCAGCAGCCAAGCGGGGGGGTACGAGCAGTACTTC.

The J gene is TRBJ2-3, the V gene TRBV29-1, with D hard to call. The CDR3 sequence is 11 residues long. V was pared by 4 bases and J by 5 bases, with 7 bases between. Germline V gives CDR1 SQVTM, CDR2 ANQGSEA. CDR3 in amino acids: CSVVSGDTQYF. The CDR3 coding sequence is TGCAGCGTTGTTAGTGGAGATACGCAGTATTTT.